Listed below are T cell receptor beta chains from one sample, sequenced in a study of T cell repertoires in cytomegalovirus infection. MiXCR, applied by TCRdb to the reads, yields one record per CDR3 protein. There are about 400,000 distinct CDR3 sequences in the sample; approximately 18% occur only once, and approximately 8% lies in the top ten. The sequenced sample consisted of PBMCs. These receptors were obtained from a human donor in good health (CMV status not recorded). Some clones in this sample may be carry-over from other donors' samples. CDR3s include the opening cysteine and the closing phenylalanine or tryptophan. The D gene is left open where the match is weak. Part of the rows lack a size; the others show once, few, many or a class for expanded clones.

abundance: few
j_gene: TRBJ2-7
d_gene: .
v_gene: TRBV5-5
CDR3aa: CASSQGGPSYEQYF
CDR3nt: TGTGCCAGCAGCCAGGGCGGCCCCTCCTACGAGCAGTACTTC

abundance: many
j_gene: TRBJ2-4
d_gene: .
v_gene: TRBV6-2/TRBV6-3
CDR3aa: CASSYHRDRANPGNIQYF
CDR3nt: TGTGCCAGCAGTTACCACAGGGACCGGGCGAACCCCGGGAACATTCAGTACTTC

abundance: few
j_gene: TRBJ2-3
d_gene: .
v_gene: TRBV29-1
CDR3aa: CSAMYGTRGNTQYF
CDR3nt: TGCAGCGCTATGTATGGGACGAGAGGAAATACGCAGTATTTT

abundance: .
j_gene: TRBJ2-3
d_gene: .
v_gene: TRBV27
CDR3aa: CASSLSPPTDTQYF
CDR3nt: TGTGCCAGCAGTTTATCCCCCCCCACAGATACGCAGTATTTT

abundance: .
j_gene: TRBJ1-2
d_gene: .
v_gene: TRBV20-1
CDR3aa: CSAWDRDGYGYTF
CDR3nt: TGCAGTGCTTGGGACCGAGACGGCTATGGCTACACCTTC

abundance: .
j_gene: TRBJ2-3
d_gene: .
v_gene: TRBV18
CDR3aa: CASSPTVGDTQYF
CDR3nt: TGTGCCAGCTCACCTACGGTCGGAGATACGCAGTATTTT

abundance: many
j_gene: TRBJ2-7
d_gene: TRBD1
v_gene: TRBV5-4
CDR3aa: CASRTQGAGEQYF
CDR3nt: TGTGCCAGCAGAACACAGGGGGCTGGGGAGCAGTACTTC

abundance: few
j_gene: TRBJ2-7
d_gene: TRBD1
v_gene: TRBV7-2
CDR3aa: CASSLLPGQGTYEQYF
CDR3nt: TGTGCCAGCAGCTTACTACCGGGACAGGGCACCTACGAGCAGTACTTC

abundance: .
j_gene: TRBJ2-2
d_gene: TRBD2
v_gene: TRBV20-1
CDR3aa: CSARDFSGGAWGTGELFF
CDR3nt: TGCAGTGCTAGAGATTTCAGCGGGGGGGCCTGGGGCACCGGGGAGCTGTTTTTT

abundance: many
j_gene: TRBJ1-5
d_gene: TRBD1
v_gene: TRBV12-5
CDR3aa: CASGEGTGGGYQPQHF
CDR3nt: TGTGCTAGTGGTGAAGGGACAGGGGGAGGGTATCAGCCCCAGCATTTT

abundance: many
j_gene: TRBJ2-7
d_gene: TRBD1
v_gene: TRBV6-1
CDR3aa: CASSDPGTAYEQYF
CDR3nt: TGTGCCAGCAGTGACCCCGGGACAGCCTACGAGCAGTACTTC

abundance: many
j_gene: TRBJ2-1
d_gene: .
v_gene: TRBV6-5
CDR3aa: CASSYYGTGEQFF
CDR3nt: TGTGCCAGCAGTTACTACGGGACTGGGGAGCAGTTCTTC

abundance: .
j_gene: TRBJ2-3
d_gene: TRBD2
v_gene: TRBV11-2
CDR3aa: CASSPRAGGSDTQYF
CDR3nt: TGTGCCAGCAGTCCCCGAGCGGGAGGTTCAGATACGCAGTATTTT

abundance: many
j_gene: TRBJ2-6
d_gene: .
v_gene: TRBV12-3/TRBV12-4
CDR3aa: CASSLDRAGANVLTF
CDR3nt: TGTGCCAGCAGTTTAGACCGGGCTGGGGCCAACGTCCTGACTTTC

abundance: .
j_gene: TRBJ2-3
d_gene: TRBD2
v_gene: TRBV7-9
CDR3aa: CASSLRGGGAGDTQYF
CDR3nt: TGTGCCAGCAGCTTACGCGGCGGGGGGGCCGGGGATACGCAGTATTTT

abundance: .
j_gene: TRBJ2-3
d_gene: .
v_gene: TRBV10-3
CDR3aa: CASRTILSTDTQYF
CDR3nt: TGTGCCAGCCGCACAATTCTTAGCACAGATACGCAGTATTTT

abundance: few
j_gene: TRBJ2-3
d_gene: TRBD1
v_gene: TRBV5-1
CDR3aa: CASSSPESQGLNTDTQYF
CDR3nt: TGCGCCAGCAGCTCACCCGAATCACAGGGGCTAAACACAGATACGCAGTATTTT

abundance: few
j_gene: TRBJ2-3
d_gene: .
v_gene: TRBV29-1
CDR3aa: CSVSGLKDTDTQYF
CDR3nt: TGCAGCGTATCGGGACTCAAGGACACAGATACGCAGTATTTT

abundance: many
j_gene: TRBJ2-5
d_gene: .
v_gene: TRBV7-2
CDR3aa: CASSLVSGAMGTQYF
CDR3nt: TGTGCCAGCAGCTTAGTTAGCGGCGCTATGGGGACCCAGTACTTC

abundance: .
j_gene: TRBJ2-7
d_gene: TRBD2
v_gene: TRBV12-3/TRBV12-4
CDR3aa: CASSRTRFYEQYF
CDR3nt: TGTGCCAGCAGCCGGACTAGGTTTTACGAGCAGTACTTC

abundance: .
j_gene: TRBJ1-2
d_gene: .
v_gene: TRBV3-1
CDR3aa: CASSYRSGLYGYTF
CDR3nt: TGTGCCAGCAGCTATCGGTCGGGACTGTATGGCTACACCTTC

abundance: .
j_gene: TRBJ1-3
d_gene: .
v_gene: TRBV19
CDR3aa: CASSIWAPGNTIYF
CDR3nt: TGTGCCAGTAGTATTTGGGCGCCTGGAAACACCATATATTTT

abundance: few
j_gene: TRBJ2-1
d_gene: .
v_gene: TRBV7-9
CDR3aa: CASSVGVSLYNEQFF
CDR3nt: TGTGCCAGCAGCGTAGGAGTATCCCTCTACAATGAGCAGTTCTTC

abundance: many
j_gene: TRBJ1-3
d_gene: .
v_gene: TRBV7-6
CDR3aa: CASTAGNTIYF
CDR3nt: TGTGCCAGCACGGCTGGAAACACCATATATTTT

abundance: few
j_gene: TRBJ2-7
d_gene: .
v_gene: TRBV29-1
CDR3aa: CSVALSYEQYF
CDR3nt: TGCAGCGTTGCACTCTCCTACGAGCAGTACTTC

abundance: .
j_gene: TRBJ1-1
d_gene: .
v_gene: TRBV20-1
CDR3aa: CSARDLGRGEGTEAFF
CDR3nt: TGCAGTGCTAGAGATTTGGGAAGGGGGGAGGGAACTGAAGCTTTCTTT

abundance: few
j_gene: TRBJ1-5
d_gene: .
v_gene: TRBV27
CDR3aa: CASKDLVGNQPQHF
CDR3nt: TGTGCCAGCAAGGACCTTGTGGGCAATCAGCCCCAGCATTTT

abundance: .
j_gene: TRBJ2-1
d_gene: TRBD1
v_gene: TRBV20-1
CDR3aa: CSAGQGSYNEQFF
CDR3nt: TGCAGTGCCGGACAGGGGTCCTACAATGAGCAGTTCTTC

abundance: .
j_gene: TRBJ1-1
d_gene: TRBD1
v_gene: TRBV5-3
CDR3aa: CARSLLDGGQVNTEAFF
CDR3nt: TGTGCCAGAAGCTTGTTAGATGGAGGACAGGTGAACACTGAAGCTTTCTTT

abundance: many
j_gene: TRBJ2-3
d_gene: TRBD2
v_gene: TRBV7-2
CDR3aa: CASSYMFGLAPFLASDTQYF
CDR3nt: TGTGCCAGCAGCTATATGTTCGGACTAGCGCCCTTCCTAGCCTCAGATACGCAGTATTTT

abundance: few
j_gene: TRBJ2-5
d_gene: .
v_gene: TRBV5-1
CDR3aa: CASSPYEGETQYF
CDR3nt: TGCGCCAGCAGCCCCTACGAGGGAGAGACCCAGTACTTC

abundance: many
j_gene: TRBJ2-7
d_gene: TRBD2
v_gene: TRBV27
CDR3aa: CASSFTHGLAGLGEQYF
CDR3nt: TGTGCCAGCAGTTTCACCCACGGACTAGCGGGGCTGGGTGAGCAGTACTTC

abundance: .
j_gene: TRBJ2-7
d_gene: TRBD1
v_gene: TRBV20-1
CDR3aa: CSALNGAGGTGEQYF
CDR3nt: TGCAGTGCTCTGAATGGGGCAGGGGGTACGGGCGAGCAGTACTTC

abundance: .
j_gene: TRBJ2-5
d_gene: .
v_gene: TRBV24-1
CDR3aa: CATSDGAKETQYF
CDR3nt: TGTGCCACCAGTGATGGGGCCAAAGAGACCCAGTACTTC

abundance: few
j_gene: TRBJ2-1
d_gene: TRBD2
v_gene: TRBV12-3/TRBV12-4
CDR3aa: CASRLAGGAGNEQFF
CDR3nt: TGTGCCAGCAGACTAGCGGGAGGGGCGGGCAATGAGCAGTTCTTC

abundance: .
j_gene: TRBJ2-7
d_gene: TRBD2
v_gene: TRBV2
CDR3aa: CASSGREGLVEQYF
CDR3nt: TGTGCCAGCAGTGGGCGGGAGGGCCTGGTCGAGCAGTACTTC

abundance: many
j_gene: TRBJ2-3
d_gene: .
v_gene: TRBV11-2
CDR3aa: CASSLDRGNTQYF
CDR3nt: TGTGCCAGCAGCTTAGATCGGGGAAATACGCAGTATTTT

abundance: .
j_gene: TRBJ1-1
d_gene: .
v_gene: TRBV15
CDR3aa: CATSREGRVNTEAFF
CDR3nt: TGTGCCACCAGCAGAGAGGGGCGCGTGAACACTGAAGCTTTCTTT

abundance: .
j_gene: TRBJ2-1
d_gene: TRBD2
v_gene: TRBV7-2
CDR3aa: CASSLALTSGGYNEQFF
CDR3nt: TGTGCCAGCAGCTTAGCCCTGACTAGCGGGGGGTACAATGAGCAGTTCTTC

abundance: many
j_gene: TRBJ2-5
d_gene: TRBD2
v_gene: TRBV7-9
CDR3aa: CASSFPTSGKETQYF
CDR3nt: TGTGCCAGCAGCTTCCCGACTAGCGGCAAAGAGACCCAGTACTTC

abundance: .
j_gene: TRBJ2-3
d_gene: .
v_gene: TRBV20-1
CDR3aa: CSATSRTLDTQYF
CDR3nt: TGCAGTGCTACCTCAAGGACCCTGGATACGCAGTATTTT

abundance: many
j_gene: TRBJ2-3
d_gene: .
v_gene: TRBV7-2
CDR3aa: CASSPRVFDTQYF
CDR3nt: TGTGCCAGCAGCCCCCGAGTTTTTGATACGCAGTATTTT

abundance: few
j_gene: TRBJ1-5
d_gene: .
v_gene: TRBV2
CDR3aa: CASRSDSLDQPQHF
CDR3nt: TGTGCCAGCAGGTCAGACAGTCTCGATCAGCCCCAGCATTTT

abundance: once
j_gene: TRBJ2-3
d_gene: .
v_gene: TRBV6-6
CDR3aa: CASSRQELFTLTDTQYF
CDR3nt: TGTGCCAGCAGTCGACAGGAATTATTTACCCTCACAGATACGCAGTATTTT

abundance: .
j_gene: TRBJ2-2
d_gene: .
v_gene: TRBV12-3/TRBV12-4
CDR3aa: CASSLKGTGELFF
CDR3nt: TGTGCCAGCAGTTTAAAAGGGACCGGGGAGCTGTTTTTT

abundance: many
j_gene: TRBJ2-1
d_gene: .
v_gene: TRBV6-1
CDR3aa: CASRAPQGVIYNEQFF
CDR3nt: TGTGCCAGCAGGGCCCCTCAGGGTGTCATCTACAATGAGCAGTTCTTC

abundance: .
j_gene: TRBJ2-3
d_gene: TRBD1
v_gene: TRBV2
CDR3aa: CASSQQGVGDTQYF
CDR3nt: TGTGCCAGCAGTCAACAGGGGGTAGGGGATACGCAGTATTTT

abundance: many
j_gene: TRBJ1-1
d_gene: .
v_gene: TRBV5-1
CDR3aa: CASSLERVTRGTEAFF
CDR3nt: TGCGCCAGCAGCCTAGAGAGGGTGACCCGAGGCACTGAAGCTTTCTTT

abundance: .
j_gene: TRBJ1-1
d_gene: TRBD1
v_gene: TRBV7-9
CDR3aa: CASRTTGGATEAFF
CDR3nt: TGTGCCAGCAGAACGACAGGGGGCGCGACTGAAGCTTTCTTT

abundance: .
j_gene: TRBJ2-3
d_gene: .
v_gene: TRBV5-6
CDR3aa: CASSFPGGPTDTQYF
CDR3nt: TGTGCCAGCAGCTTCCCTGGGGGGCCAACAGATACGCAGTATTTT

abundance: .
j_gene: TRBJ1-1
d_gene: TRBD1
v_gene: TRBV10-3
CDR3aa: CAISASTGSTEAFF
CDR3nt: TGTGCCATCAGCGCATCGACAGGGAGCACTGAAGCTTTCTTT

abundance: few
j_gene: TRBJ2-3
d_gene: TRBD2
v_gene: TRBV29-1
CDR3aa: CSILLAGGSTDTQYF
CDR3nt: TGCAGCATATTGCTAGCGGGGGGGAGCACAGATACGCAGTATTTT

abundance: .
j_gene: TRBJ2-1
d_gene: TRBD2
v_gene: TRBV4-2
CDR3aa: CASSQVAGGQNEQFF
CDR3nt: TGTGCCAGCAGCCAAGTTGCGGGGGGGCAAAATGAGCAGTTCTTC

abundance: .
j_gene: TRBJ2-3
d_gene: TRBD2
v_gene: TRBV30
CDR3aa: CAWSPGGTDTQYF
CDR3nt: TGTGCCTGGAGCCCCGGGGGGACAGATACGCAGTATTTT

abundance: many
j_gene: TRBJ1-2
d_gene: .
v_gene: TRBV6-6
CDR3aa: CASSYEGHNYGYTF
CDR3nt: TGTGCCAGCAGTTACGAGGGACACAACTATGGCTACACCTTC

abundance: .
j_gene: TRBJ1-5
d_gene: .
v_gene: TRBV4-1
CDR3aa: CASSQDPRATGSQHF
CDR3nt: TGCGCCAGCAGCCAAGATCCCCGGGCTACGGGGTCCCAGCATTTT

abundance: .
j_gene: TRBJ2-2
d_gene: .
v_gene: TRBV2
CDR3aa: CASTQEQGAGELFF
CDR3nt: TGTGCCAGCACCCAGGAACAGGGTGCCGGGGAGCTGTTTTTT